This TCR beta chain comes out of a study of type 1 and type 2 diabetes patients. V lost 0 bases to trimming and J lost 3 bases, with 9 bases between them. The CDR3 spans 14 residues. The germline V gene encodes CDR1 SGHRS and CDR2 YFSETQ. PCR was run on genomic DNA. Multiplex PCR with 30 forward and 13 reverse primers amplified the TCR beta CDR3. TCRdb ran MiXCR on the multiplex PCR reads and lists one entry per CDR3 protein. The table includes approximately 260,000 distinct CDR3 sequences, roughly 50% detected once. In this sample, this clonotype turned up once. This clonotype was obtained from a young man with type 2 diabetes. Sequenced: peripheral blood mononuclear cells (PBMCs). The V gene is TRBV5-1, the J gene TRBJ1-2; D is perhaps TRBD1 (5 bases). The CDR3 coding sequence is TGCGCCAGCAGCTTGGTACCGGGGGACTATGGCTACACCTTC. Its protein is CASSLVPGDYGYTF.